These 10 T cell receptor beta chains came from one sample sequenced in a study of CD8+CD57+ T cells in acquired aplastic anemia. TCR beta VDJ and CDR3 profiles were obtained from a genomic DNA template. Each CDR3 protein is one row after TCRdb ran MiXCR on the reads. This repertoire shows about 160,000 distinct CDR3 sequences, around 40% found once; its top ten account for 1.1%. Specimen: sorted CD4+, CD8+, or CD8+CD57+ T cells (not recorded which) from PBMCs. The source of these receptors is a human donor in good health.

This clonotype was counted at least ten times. CDR3 amino acids: CATSESSGGNTGELFF. CDR3 DNA: TGTGCCACCAGTGAGTCTAGCGGGGGGAACACCGGGGAGCTGTTTTTT. The V and J genes are TRBV24-1 and TRBJ2-2; 10 bases are shared with TRBD2. This CDR3 has 16 amino acids. Germline assignment: CDR1 KGHDR and CDR2 SFDVKD. The V segment lost 4 bases and the J segment 1 base; nucleotides outside the gene matches: 2.

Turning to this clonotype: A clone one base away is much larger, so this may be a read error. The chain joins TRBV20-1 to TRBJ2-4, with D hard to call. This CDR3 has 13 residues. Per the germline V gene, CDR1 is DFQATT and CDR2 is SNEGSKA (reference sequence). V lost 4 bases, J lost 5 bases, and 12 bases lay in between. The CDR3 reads CSAKYYPENIQYF. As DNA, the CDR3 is TGCAGTGCTAAGTATTACCCGGAAAACATTCAGTACTTC.

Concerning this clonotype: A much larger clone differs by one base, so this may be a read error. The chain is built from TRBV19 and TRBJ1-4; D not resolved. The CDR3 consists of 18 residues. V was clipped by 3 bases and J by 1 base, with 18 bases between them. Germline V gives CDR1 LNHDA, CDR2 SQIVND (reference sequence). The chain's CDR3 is CASSINRRCVGTNEKLFF. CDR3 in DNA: TGTGCCAGTAGTATTAACCGGAGGTGCGTCGGAACTAATGAAAAACTGTTTTTT. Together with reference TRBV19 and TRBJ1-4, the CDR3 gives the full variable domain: DGGITQSPKYLFRKEGQNVTLSCEQNLNHDAMYWYRQDPGQGLRLIYYSQIVNDFQKGDIAEGYSVSREKKESFPLTVTSAQKNPTAFYLCASSINRRCVGTNEKLFFGSGTQLSVL.

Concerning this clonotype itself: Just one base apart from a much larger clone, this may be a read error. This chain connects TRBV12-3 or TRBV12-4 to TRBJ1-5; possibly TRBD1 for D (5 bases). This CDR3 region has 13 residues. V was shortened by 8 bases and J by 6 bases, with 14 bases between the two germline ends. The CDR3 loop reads CASRGRVVQPQHF. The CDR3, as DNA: TGTGCCAGCCGGGGCAGGGTCGTTCAGCCCCAGCATTTT.

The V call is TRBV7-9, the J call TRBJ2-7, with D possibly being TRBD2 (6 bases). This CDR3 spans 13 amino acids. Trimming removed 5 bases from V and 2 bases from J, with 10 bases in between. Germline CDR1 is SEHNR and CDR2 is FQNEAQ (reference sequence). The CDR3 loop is CASSPWGAYEQYF. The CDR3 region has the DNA TGTGCCAGCAGCCCCTGGGGGGCCTACGAGCAGTACTTC.

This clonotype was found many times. The DNA of the CDR3 is TGTGCCAGCAGTGAAGCGGGGCTCAAGGGAGGTGGCTACACCTTC. It encodes CASSEAGLKGGGYTF. This chain uses TRBV2 with TRBJ1-2; a possible D gene is TRBD1 (5 bases). The CDR3 length is 15 residues. The germline gives CDR1 SNHLY, CDR2 FYNNEI. The V gene lost 0 bases and the J gene lost 7 bases, with 15 bases spanning the gap.

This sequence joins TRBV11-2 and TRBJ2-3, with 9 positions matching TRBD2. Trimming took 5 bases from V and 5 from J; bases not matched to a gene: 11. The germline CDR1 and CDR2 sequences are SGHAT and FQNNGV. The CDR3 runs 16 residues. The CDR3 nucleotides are TGTGCCAGCAGCATGCGGGGGGGGGGTTATTTAGATACGCAGTATTTT. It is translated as CASSMRGGGYLDTQYF. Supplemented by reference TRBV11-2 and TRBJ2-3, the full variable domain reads EAGVAQSPRYKIIEKRQSVAFWCNPISGHATLYWYQQILGQGPKLLIQFQNNGVVDDSQLPKDRFSAERLKGVDSTLKIQPAKLEDSAVYLCASSMRGGGYLDTQYFGPGTRLTVL.

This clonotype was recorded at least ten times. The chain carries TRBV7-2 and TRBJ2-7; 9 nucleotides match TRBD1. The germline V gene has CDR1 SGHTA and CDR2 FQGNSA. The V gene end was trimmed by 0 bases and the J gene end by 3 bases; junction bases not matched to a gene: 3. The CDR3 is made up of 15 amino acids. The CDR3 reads CASSLARDRDYEQYF. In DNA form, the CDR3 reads TGTGCCAGCAGCTTAGCTCGGGACAGGGACTACGAGCAGTACTTC.

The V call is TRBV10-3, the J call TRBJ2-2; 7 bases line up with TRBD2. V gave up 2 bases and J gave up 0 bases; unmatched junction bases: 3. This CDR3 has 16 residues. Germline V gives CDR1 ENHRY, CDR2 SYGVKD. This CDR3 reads CAISERAGPNTGELFF. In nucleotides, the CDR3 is TGTGCCATCAGTGAGAGAGCGGGGCCGAACACCGGGGAGCTGTTTTTT.

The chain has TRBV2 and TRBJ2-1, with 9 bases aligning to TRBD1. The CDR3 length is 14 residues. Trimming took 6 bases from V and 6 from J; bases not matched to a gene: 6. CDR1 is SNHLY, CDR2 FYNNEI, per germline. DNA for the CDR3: TGTGCCAGCAGCACCGGGACAGGGCGCAATGAGCAGTTCTTC. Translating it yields CASSTGTGRNEQFF.